Shown below are 8 T cell receptor beta chains from a single sample sequenced in a study of T cells in localized non-small cell lung cancer. Data came from immunoSEQ multiplex PCR; TCRdb stores just in-frame clones and leaves some out. The sample yields approximately 2,500 clones, roughly two fifths seen once. The input for sequencing was lung tumor tissue, taken before any cancer treatment. The origin of the receptors is a male donor at least 60 years old with stage I squamous cell lung carcinoma.

The rearrangement uses TRBV11-3 and TRBJ1-1; D is unresolved. CDR1 and CDR2 from the germline V gene are SGHNT and YENEEA. This CDR3 is 16 amino acids long. Trimming stripped 3 bases from V and 0 bases from J, with 14 bases between. The CDR3 loop reads CASSLASVRLNTEAFF. DNA for the CDR3: TGTGCCAGCAGCTTGGCCTCGGTTCGGCTGAACACTGAAGCTTTCTTT. Complete variable domain (other parts from reference TRBV11-3 and TRBJ1-1): EAGVVQSPRYKIIEKKQPVAFWCNPISGHNTLYWYLQNLGQGPELLIRYENEEAVDDSQLPKDRFSAERLKGVDSTLKIQPAELGDSAVYLCASSLASVRLNTEAFFGQGTRLTVV.

The DNA of the CDR3 is TGTGCCAGCAGTTTTCGGGGGGTGAACACCGGGGAGCTGTTTTTT. It is translated as CASSFRGVNTGELFF. The chain combines TRBV28 with TRBJ2-2; 7 nucleotides match TRBD2. The CDR3 length is 15 residues. V lost 3 bases and J lost 1; bases outside the gene matches: 2. Germline V gives CDR1 MDHEN, CDR2 SYDVKM.

DNA for the CDR3: TGTGCCACCGCGACCCGACAGGGAGAGAAACAGGATGAAAAACTGTTTTTT. This encodes CATATRQGEKQDEKLFF. The chain combines TRBV6-8 with TRBJ1-4, with 7 bases fitting TRBD1. This CDR3 region has 17 residues. The trim removed 10 bases at V and 6 bases at J, leaving 20 bases unmatched. Per the germline V gene, CDR1 is MNHGY and CDR2 is SAAAGT.

This clone appeared a few times. This chain links TRBV9 with TRBJ1-1, with a possible D match to TRBD1 (5 bases). Germline loops: CDR1 SGDLS, CDR2 YYNGEE. The V end lost 4 bases, the J end lost 3 bases, and 10 bases lay between the germline ends. The CDR3 contains 13 residues. CDR3: CASSRGVDTEAFF. CDR3 nucleotides: TGTGCCAGCAGCCGGGGCGTGGACACTGAAGCTTTCTTT. Combining the CDR3 with reference TRBV9 and TRBJ1-1 gives the whole variable domain DSGVTQTPKHLITATGQRVTLRCSPRSGDLSVYWYQQSLDQGLQFLIQYYNGEERAKGNILERFSAQQFPDLHSELNLSSLELGDSALYFCASSRGVDTEAFFGQGTRLTVV.

Relative to its sample, this clone is medium-sized. The chain links TRBV9 to TRBJ1-6, with 10 bases identical to TRBD1. This CDR3 is 14 amino acids long. Germline CDR1 and CDR2: SGDLS and YYNGEE. J gave up 10 bases and V 7 bases, and 8 bases lay outside the gene matches. CDR3 sequence (DNA): TGTGCCAGCGGGGACAGGGGATTGAGGTCACCCCTCCACTTT. It encodes CASGDRGLRSPLHF.

CDR3 protein: CASSPPGKETQYF. CDR3 nucleotides: TGTGCCAGCTCACCCCCGGGCAAGGAGACCCAGTACTTC. This chain uses TRBV18 with TRBJ2-5, with D unclear. The ends were cut back, 3 bases at V and 5 bases at J, with 10 bases in the middle. The CDR3 covers 13 residues. The germline CDR1 and CDR2 sequences are KGHSH and LQKENI.

The rearrangement uses TRBV10-2 and TRBJ1-5; 9 bases map to TRBD1. Unmatched junction bases numbered 4, after V lost 7 bases and J lost 3 bases. Per the germline V gene, CDR1 is WSHSY and CDR2 is SAAADI. This CDR3 region has 14 residues. For the CDR3, the DNA is TGCGCCAGCACCGGGACAGGGCCCAATCAGCCCCAGCATTTT. Its protein is CASTGTGPNQPQHF.

The chain employs TRBV29-1 and TRBJ2-2; D is undetermined. V was pared by 7 bases and J by 0 bases, with 15 bases between. The CDR3 totals 15 residues. Germline CDR1 is SQVTM and CDR2 is ANQGSEA. CDR3 in amino acids: CSARRAPPNTGELFF. The CDR3 nucleotides are TGCAGCGCCCGTCGAGCACCACCGAACACCGGGGAGCTGTTTTTT.